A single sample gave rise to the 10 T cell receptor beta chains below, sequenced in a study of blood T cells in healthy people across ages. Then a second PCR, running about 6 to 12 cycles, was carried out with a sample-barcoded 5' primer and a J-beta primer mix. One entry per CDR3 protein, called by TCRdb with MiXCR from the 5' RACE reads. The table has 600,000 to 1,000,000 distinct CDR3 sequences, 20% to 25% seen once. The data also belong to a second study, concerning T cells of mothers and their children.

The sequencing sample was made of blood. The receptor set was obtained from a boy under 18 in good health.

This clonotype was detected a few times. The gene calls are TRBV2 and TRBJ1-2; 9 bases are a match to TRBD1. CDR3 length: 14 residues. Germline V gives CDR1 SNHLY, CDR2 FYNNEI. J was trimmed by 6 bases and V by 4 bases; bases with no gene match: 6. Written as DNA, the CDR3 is TGTGCCAGCAGTGTGGGGGGACAGGGCGATGGCTACACCTTC. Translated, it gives CASSVGGQGDGYTF.

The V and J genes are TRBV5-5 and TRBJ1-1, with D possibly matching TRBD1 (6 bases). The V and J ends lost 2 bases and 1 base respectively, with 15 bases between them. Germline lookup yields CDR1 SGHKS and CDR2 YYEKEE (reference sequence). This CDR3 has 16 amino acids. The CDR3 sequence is CASSLAAGEGNTEAFF. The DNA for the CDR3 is TGTGCCAGCAGCTTAGCTGCAGGGGAAGGGAACACTGAAGCTTTCTTT.

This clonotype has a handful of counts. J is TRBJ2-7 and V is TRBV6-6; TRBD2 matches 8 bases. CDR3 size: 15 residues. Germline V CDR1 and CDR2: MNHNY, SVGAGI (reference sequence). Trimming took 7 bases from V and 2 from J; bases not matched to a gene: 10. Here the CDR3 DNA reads TGTGCCAGCATTACAGCGGCGGGAGGTGCCTACGAGCAGTACTTC. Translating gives CASITAAGGAYEQYF.

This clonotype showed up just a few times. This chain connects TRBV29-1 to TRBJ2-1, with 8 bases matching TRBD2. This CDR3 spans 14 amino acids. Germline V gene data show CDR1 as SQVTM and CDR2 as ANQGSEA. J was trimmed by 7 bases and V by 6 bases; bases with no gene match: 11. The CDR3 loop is CSVGGAGVYNEQFF. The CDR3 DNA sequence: TGCAGCGTCGGGGGGGCGGGAGTCTATAATGAGCAGTTCTTC.

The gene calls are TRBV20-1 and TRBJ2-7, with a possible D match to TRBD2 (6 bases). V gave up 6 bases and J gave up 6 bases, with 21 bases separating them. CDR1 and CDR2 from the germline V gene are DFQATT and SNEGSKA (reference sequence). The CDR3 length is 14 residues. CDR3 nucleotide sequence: TGCAGTGCGCCCCCAGCGGGCGCTGCCTGCGAGCAGTACTTC. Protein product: CSAPPAGAACEQYF.

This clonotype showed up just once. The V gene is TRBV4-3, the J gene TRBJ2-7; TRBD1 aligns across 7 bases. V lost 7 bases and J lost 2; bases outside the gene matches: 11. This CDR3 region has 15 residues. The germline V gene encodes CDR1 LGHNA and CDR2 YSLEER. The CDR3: CASNHDVGTAYEQYF. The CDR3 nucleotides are TGCGCCAGCAACCACGACGTCGGGACAGCCTACGAGCAGTACTTC.

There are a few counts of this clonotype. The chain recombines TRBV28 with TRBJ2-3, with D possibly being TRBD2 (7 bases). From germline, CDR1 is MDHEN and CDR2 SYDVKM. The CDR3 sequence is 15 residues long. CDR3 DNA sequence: TGTGCGAGCCTCGGGGGGCCCGGAAGCACAGATACGCAGTATTTT. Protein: CASLGGPGSTDTQYF.

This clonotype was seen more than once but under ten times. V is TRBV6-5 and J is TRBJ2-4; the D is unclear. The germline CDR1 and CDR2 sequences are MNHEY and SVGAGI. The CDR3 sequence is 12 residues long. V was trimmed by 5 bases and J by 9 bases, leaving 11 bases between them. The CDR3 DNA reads TGTGCCAGCAGTAACGACCCAAGCATTCAGTACTTC. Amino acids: CASSNDPSIQYF.

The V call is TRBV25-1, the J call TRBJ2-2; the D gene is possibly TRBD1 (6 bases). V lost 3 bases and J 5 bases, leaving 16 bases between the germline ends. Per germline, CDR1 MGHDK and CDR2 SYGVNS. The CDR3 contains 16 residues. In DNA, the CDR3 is TGTGCCAGCAGTGATTGGTCAGGGGAAGGAACCGGGGAGCTGTTTTTT. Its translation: CASSDWSGEGTGELFF.

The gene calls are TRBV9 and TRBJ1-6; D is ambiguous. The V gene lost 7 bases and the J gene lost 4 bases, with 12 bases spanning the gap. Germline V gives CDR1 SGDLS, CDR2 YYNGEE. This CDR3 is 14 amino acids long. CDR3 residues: CASRGLGYNSPLHF. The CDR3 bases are TGTGCCAGCCGAGGTTTGGGGTATAATTCACCCCTCCACTTT.